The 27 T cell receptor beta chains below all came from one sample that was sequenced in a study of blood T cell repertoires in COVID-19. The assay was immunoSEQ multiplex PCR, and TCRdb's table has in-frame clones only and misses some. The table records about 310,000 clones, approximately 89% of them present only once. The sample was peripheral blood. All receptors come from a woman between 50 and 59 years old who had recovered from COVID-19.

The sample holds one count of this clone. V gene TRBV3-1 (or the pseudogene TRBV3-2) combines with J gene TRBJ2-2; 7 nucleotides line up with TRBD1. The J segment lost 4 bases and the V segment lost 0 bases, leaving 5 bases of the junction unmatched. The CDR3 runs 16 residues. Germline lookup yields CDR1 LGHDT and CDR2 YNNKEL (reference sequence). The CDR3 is CASSQERQGGTGELFF. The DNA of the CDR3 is TGTGCCAGCAGCCAAGAACGACAGGGCGGCACCGGGGAGCTGTTTTTT.

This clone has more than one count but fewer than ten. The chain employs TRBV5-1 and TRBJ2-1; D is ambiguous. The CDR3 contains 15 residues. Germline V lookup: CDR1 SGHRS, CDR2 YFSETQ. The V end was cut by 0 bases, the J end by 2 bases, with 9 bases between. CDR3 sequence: CASSLGQITYNEQFF. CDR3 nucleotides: TGCGCCAGCAGCTTGGGGCAGATCACCTACAATGAGCAGTTCTTC.

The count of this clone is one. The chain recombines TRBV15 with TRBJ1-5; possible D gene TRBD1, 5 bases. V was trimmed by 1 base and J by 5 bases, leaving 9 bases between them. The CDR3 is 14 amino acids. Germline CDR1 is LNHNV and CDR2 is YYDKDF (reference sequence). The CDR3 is CATSRGGGDQPQHF. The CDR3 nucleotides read TGTGCCACCAGCAGAGGTGGGGGGGATCAGCCCCAGCATTTT.

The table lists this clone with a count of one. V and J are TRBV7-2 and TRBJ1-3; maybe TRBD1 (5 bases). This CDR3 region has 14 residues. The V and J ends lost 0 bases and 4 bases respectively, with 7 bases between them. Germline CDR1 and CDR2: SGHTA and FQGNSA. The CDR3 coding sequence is TGTGCCAGCAGCTTAGCGACAGAAGGAAACACCATATATTTT. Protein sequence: CASSLATEGNTIYF.

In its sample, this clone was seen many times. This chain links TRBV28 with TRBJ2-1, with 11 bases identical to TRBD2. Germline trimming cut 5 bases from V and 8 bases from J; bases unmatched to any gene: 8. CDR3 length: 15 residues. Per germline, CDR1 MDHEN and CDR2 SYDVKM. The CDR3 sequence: CASSTPSGGRHEQFF. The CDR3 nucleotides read TGTGCCAGCAGTACTCCTAGCGGGGGGCGCCATGAGCAGTTCTTC. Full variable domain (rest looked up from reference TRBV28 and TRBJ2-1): DVKVTQSSRYLVKRTGEKVFLECVQDMDHENMFWYRQDPGLGLRLIYFSYDVKMKEKGDIPEGYSVSREKKERFSLILESASTNQTSMYLCASSTPSGGRHEQFFGPGTRLTVL.

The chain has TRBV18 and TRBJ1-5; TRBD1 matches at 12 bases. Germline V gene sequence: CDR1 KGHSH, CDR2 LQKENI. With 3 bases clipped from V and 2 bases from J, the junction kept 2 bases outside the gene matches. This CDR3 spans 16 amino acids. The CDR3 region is CASSPGTGGGNQPQHF. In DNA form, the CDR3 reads TGTGCCAGCTCACCGGGGACAGGGGGCGGCAATCAGCCCCAGCATTTT.

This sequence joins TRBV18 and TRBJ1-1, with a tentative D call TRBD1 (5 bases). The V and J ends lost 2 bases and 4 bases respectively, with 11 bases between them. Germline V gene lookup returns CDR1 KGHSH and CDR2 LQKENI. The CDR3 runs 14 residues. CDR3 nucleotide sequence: TGTGCCAGCTCACCAGCTAGACAGAGCACTGAAGCTTTCTTT. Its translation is CASSPARQSTEAFF. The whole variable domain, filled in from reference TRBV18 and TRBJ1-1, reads NAGVMQNPRHLVRRRGQEARLRCSPMKGHSHVYWYRQLPEEGLKFMVYLQKENIIDESGMPKERFSAEFPKEGPSILRIQQVVRGDSAAYFCASSPARQSTEAFFGQGTRLTVV.

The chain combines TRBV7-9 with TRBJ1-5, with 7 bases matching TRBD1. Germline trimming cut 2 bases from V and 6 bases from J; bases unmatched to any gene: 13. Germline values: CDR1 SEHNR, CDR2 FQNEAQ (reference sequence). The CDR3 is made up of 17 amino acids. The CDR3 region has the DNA TGTGCCAGCAGCTTAATCACAGGGGAAAGGTTTGGTCAGCCCCAGCATTTT. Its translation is CASSLITGERFGQPQHF.

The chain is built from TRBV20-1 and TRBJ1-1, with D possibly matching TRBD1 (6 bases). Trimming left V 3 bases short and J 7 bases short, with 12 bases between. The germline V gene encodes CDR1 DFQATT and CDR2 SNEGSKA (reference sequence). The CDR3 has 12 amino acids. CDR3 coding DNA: TGCAGTGCTAGTAGGCCGGACAGTGAAGCTTTCTTT. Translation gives CSASRPDSEAFF.

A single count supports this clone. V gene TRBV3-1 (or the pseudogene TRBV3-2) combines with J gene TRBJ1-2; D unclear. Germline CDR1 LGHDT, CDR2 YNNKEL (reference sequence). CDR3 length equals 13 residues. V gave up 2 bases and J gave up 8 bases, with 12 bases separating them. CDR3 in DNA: TGTGCCAGCAGCCAATTTGAGGGCTGGGGCTACACCTTC. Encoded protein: CASSQFEGWGYTF.

The CDR3 DNA follows: TGTGCCAGCAGCTTTCTTCCCATACTAGCGGGGGTTACCCCTCAGCAGTACTTC. Encoded protein: CASSFLPILAGVTPQQYF. The V and J genes are TRBV5-5 and TRBJ2-7; 11 positions match TRBD2. The CDR3 contains 18 residues. Germline loops: CDR1 SGHKS, CDR2 YYEKEE (reference sequence). The ends lost 2 bases at V and 8 bases at J; junction bases unmatched: 18.

CDR3 DNA: TGTGCCAGCAGACCCACAGGGGGTAATAATTCACCCCTCCACTTT. It is translated as CASRPTGGNNSPLHF. V usage is TRBV3-1 (or the pseudogene TRBV3-2) and J usage is TRBJ1-6, with 8 bases aligning to TRBD1. With V trimmed by 6 bases and J by 5 bases, 6 bases remained unmatched. Per germline, CDR1 LGHDT and CDR2 YNNKEL (reference sequence). This CDR3 is 15 amino acids long.

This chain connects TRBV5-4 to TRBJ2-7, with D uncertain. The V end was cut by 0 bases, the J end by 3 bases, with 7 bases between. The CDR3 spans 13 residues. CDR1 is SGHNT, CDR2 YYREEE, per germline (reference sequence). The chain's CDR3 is CASSLERNYEQYF. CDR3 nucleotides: TGTGCCAGCAGCTTGGAGAGAAACTACGAGCAGTACTTC.

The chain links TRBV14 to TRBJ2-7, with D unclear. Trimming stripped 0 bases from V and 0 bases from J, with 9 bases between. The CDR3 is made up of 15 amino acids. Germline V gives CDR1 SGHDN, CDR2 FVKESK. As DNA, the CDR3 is TGTGCCAGCAGCCAAGAGTCCCATAGCTCCTACGAGCAGTACTTC. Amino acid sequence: CASSQESHSSYEQYF.

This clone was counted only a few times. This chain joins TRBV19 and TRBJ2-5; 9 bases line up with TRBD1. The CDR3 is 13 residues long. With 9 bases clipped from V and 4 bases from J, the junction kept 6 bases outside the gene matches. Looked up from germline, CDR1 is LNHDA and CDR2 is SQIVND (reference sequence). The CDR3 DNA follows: TGTGCCAGCCAGGGACAGGGAAGAGAGACCCAGTACTTC. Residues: CASQGQGRETQYF.

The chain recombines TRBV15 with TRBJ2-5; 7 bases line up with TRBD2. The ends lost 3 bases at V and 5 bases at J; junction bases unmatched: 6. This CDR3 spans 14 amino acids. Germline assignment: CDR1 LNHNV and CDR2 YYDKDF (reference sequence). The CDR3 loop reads CATSRRLARETQYF. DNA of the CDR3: TGTGCCACCAGCAGGCGACTAGCTCGGGAGACCCAGTACTTC.

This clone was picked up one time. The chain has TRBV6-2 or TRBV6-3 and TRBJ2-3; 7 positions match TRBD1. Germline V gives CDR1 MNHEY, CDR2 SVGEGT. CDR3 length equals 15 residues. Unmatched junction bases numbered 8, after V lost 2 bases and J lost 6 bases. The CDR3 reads CASSYDDRVMDTQYF. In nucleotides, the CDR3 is TGTGCCAGCAGTTACGACGACAGGGTGATGGATACGCAGTATTTT.

This chain's CDR3 is CASSSTGASTDTQYF. CDR3 DNA sequence: TGCGCCAGCAGCTCGACAGGGGCCTCCACAGATACGCAGTATTTT. The chain joins TRBV5-1 to TRBJ2-3; 8 nucleotides line up with TRBD1. Germline-derived CDR1 and CDR2 are SGHRS and YFSETQ. This CDR3 has 15 amino acids. V shed 3 bases, J shed 2 bases, and the junction held 5 bases outside the gene matches.

The CDR3 spells CASSGNQVTEAFF. CDR3 coding DNA: TGTGCCAGCAGCGGCAACCAGGTGACTGAAGCTTTCTTT. This sequence joins TRBV7-9 and TRBJ1-1; D is uncertain. V lost 5 bases and J 5 bases, leaving 12 bases between the germline ends. The CDR3 sequence is 13 residues long. Per the germline V gene, CDR1 is SEHNR and CDR2 is FQNEAQ (reference sequence).

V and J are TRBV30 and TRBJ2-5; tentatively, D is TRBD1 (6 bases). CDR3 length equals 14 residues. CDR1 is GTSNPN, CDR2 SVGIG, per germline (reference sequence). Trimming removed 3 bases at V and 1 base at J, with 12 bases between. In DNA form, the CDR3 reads TGTGCCTGGAGGGGGCAGGGGTCCCAAGAGACCCAGTACTTC. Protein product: CAWRGQGSQETQYF.

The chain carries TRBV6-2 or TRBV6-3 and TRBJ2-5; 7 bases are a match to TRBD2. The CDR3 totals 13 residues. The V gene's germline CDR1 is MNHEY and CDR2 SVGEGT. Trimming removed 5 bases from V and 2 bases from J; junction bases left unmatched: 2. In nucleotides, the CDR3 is TGTGCCAGCAGTCCGGGACTACAAGAGACCCAGTACTTC. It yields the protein CASSPGLQETQYF.

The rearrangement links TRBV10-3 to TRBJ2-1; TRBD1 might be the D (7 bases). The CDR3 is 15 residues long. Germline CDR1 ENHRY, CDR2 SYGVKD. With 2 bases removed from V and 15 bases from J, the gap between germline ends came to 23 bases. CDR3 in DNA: TGTGCCATCAGTGAGGGGTGGGGGGACAGCCGGTTGACGTTCTTC. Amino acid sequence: CAISEGWGDSRLTFF.

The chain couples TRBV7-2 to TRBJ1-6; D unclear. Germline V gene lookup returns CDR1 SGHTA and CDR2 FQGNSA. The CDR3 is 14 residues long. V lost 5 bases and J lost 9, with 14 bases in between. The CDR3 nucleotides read TGTGCCAGCAGCACACGGGGTGGTGGTTCACCCCTCCACTTT. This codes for CASSTRGGGSPLHF.

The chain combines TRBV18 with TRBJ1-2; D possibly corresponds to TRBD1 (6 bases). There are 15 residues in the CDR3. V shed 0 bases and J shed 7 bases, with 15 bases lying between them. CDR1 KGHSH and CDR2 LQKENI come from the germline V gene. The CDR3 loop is CASSPPGTRQPGYTF. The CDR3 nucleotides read TGTGCCAGCTCACCACCGGGGACAAGGCAACCTGGCTACACCTTC.

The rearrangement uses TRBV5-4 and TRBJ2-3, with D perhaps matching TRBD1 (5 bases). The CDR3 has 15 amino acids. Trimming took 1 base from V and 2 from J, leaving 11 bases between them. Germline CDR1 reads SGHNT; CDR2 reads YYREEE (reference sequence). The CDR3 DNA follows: TGTGCCAGCAGCTTGAGTTCGACAGCCACAGATACGCAGTATTTT. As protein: CASSLSSTATDTQYF.

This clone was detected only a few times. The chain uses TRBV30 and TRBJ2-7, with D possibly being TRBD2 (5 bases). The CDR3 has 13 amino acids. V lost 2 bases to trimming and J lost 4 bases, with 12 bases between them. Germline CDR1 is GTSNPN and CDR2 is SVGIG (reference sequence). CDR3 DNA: TGTGCCTGGAGTTTAGCGCGACCGTACGAGCAGTACTTC. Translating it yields CAWSLARPYEQYF.

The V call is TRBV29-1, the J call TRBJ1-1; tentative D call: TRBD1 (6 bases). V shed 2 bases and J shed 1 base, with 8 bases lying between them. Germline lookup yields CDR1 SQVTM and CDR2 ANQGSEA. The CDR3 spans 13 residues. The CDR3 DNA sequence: TGCAGCGTTGAAAGGGGACAGAACACTGAAGCTTTCTTT. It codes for CSVERGQNTEAFF.